The entry below gives a single T cell receptor (beta chain) sequence along with its context. The target antigen is unknown. These data come from a study of siplizumab effects on memory and regulatory T cells. Broader study findings: There appeared to be greater diversity in naive T cells than in memory cells, and naive T cells seemed major contributors to the alloresponse.

Sequenced by immunoSEQ multiplex PCR; TCRdb stores in-frame clones only, minus some. The top ten clones hold about two fifths of a sample with 60,000 or so clones, just over 90% of them seen once. Germline trimming cut 6 bases from V and 0 bases from J; bases unmatched to any gene: 9. This CDR3 has 16 residues. Per the germline V gene, CDR1 is GTSNPN and CDR2 is SVGIG (reference sequence). This chain links TRBV30 with TRBJ2-1, with TRBD1 matching over 9 bases. This clonotype was sampled from a human donor in good health. Sequencing was done on a sample of CD8+ T cells sorted from blood. The CDR3 bases are TGTGCCTGCGACAGGGGGACGGGAAGCTCCTACAATGAGCAGTTCTTC. Protein sequence: CACDRGTGSSYNEQFF.